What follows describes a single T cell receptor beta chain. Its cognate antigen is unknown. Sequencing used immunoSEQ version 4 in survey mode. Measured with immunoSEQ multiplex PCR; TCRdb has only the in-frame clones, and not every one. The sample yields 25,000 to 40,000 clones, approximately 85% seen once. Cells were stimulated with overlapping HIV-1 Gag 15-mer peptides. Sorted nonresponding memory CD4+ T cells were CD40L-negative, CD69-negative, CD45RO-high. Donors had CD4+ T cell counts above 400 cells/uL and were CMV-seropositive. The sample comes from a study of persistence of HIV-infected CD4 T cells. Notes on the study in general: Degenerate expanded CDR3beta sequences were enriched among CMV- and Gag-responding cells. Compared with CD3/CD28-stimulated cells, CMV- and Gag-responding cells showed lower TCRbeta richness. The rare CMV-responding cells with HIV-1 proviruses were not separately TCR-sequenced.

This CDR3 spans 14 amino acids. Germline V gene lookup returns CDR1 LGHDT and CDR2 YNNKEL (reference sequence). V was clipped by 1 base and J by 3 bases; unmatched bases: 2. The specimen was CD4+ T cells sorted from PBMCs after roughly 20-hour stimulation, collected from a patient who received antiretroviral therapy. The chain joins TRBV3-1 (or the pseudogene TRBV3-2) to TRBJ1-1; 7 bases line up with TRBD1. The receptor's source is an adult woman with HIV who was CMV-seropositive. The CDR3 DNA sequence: TGTGCCAGCAGCCAAGGACAGGGAGACACTGAAGCTTTCTTT. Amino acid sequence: CASSQGQGDTEAFF.